Each of the 9 T cell receptor beta chains below was sequenced from the same sample in a study of CD8+ T cells in alopecia areata. After isolation, RNA underwent reverse transcription to generate cDNA as the sequencing template. The method was immunoSEQ multiplex PCR; TCRdb's version includes in-frame clones alone and lacks a portion of them. This table holds over 85,000 clones, 35% to 50% found once. Sequencing was done on a sample of CD4+ T cells sorted from blood. The receptors were sampled from a human donor with alopecia areata.

This clone was seen a handful of times. This chain links TRBV30 with TRBJ1-6; weak D call: TRBD1 (6 bases). Looked up from germline, CDR1 is GTSNPN and CDR2 is SVGIG (reference sequence). V lost 4 bases and J lost 8, with 12 bases in between. The length of the CDR3 is 13 residues. CDR3 sequence reads: CAWTGTSDSPLHF. The CDR3 bases are TGTGCCTGGACCGGGACATCTGATTCACCCCTCCACTTT.

The rearrangement links TRBV5-1 to TRBJ2-7; 16 bases align to TRBD2. Germline V CDR1 and CDR2: SGHRS, YFSETQ. V was pared by 4 bases and J by 5 bases, with 9 bases of the junction left unmatched. This CDR3 has 17 amino acids. The CDR3 nucleotides are TGCGCCAGCAGCGGGGGACTAGCGGGAGGGCCGGAGGACGAGCAGTACTTC. It is translated as CASSGGLAGGPEDEQYF.

This clone was observed a few times. The CDR3 loop reads CSVEDDRGGYGYTF. The DNA for the CDR3 is TGCAGCGTTGAAGATGACAGGGGAGGCTATGGCTACACCTTC. The J gene is TRBJ1-2, the V gene TRBV29-1, with 8 bases lining up with TRBD1. This CDR3 is 14 amino acids long. Germline lookup yields CDR1 SQVTM and CDR2 ANQGSEA. The V segment lost 0 bases and the J segment 4 bases; nucleotides outside the gene matches: 4.

In this sample, this clone turned up a few times. The gene calls are TRBV29-1 and TRBJ2-3; D is unclear. CDR3 size: 12 residues. V was clipped by 3 bases and J by 4 bases, with 8 bases between them. In germline, CDR1 is SQVTM, CDR2 ANQGSEA. CDR3 sequence reads: CSVEPGADTQYF. In DNA, the CDR3 is TGCAGCGTTGAGCCTGGGGCAGATACGCAGTATTTT.

Details on this clone: Other DNA sequences in this sample translate to the same CDR3. This chain uses TRBV30 with TRBJ1-2; D call uncertain. The CDR3 contains 13 residues. Germline V gene lookup returns CDR1 GTSNPN and CDR2 SVGIG (reference sequence). The V gene lost 0 bases and the J gene lost 4 bases, with 9 bases spanning the gap. This chain's CDR3 is CAWSVGQPYGYTF. The DNA of the CDR3 is TGTGCCTGGAGTGTAGGGCAACCCTATGGCTACACCTTC.

This clone was seen a handful of times. The CDR3 region is CASSQGGDYGYTF. The CDR3 DNA is TGTGCCAGCAGCCAAGGAGGGGACTATGGCTACACCTTC. This chain joins TRBV4-2 and TRBJ1-2; D possibly corresponds to TRBD1 (5 bases). In germline, CDR1 is LGHNA, CDR2 YNFKEQ. V was pared by 1 base and J by 3 bases, with 6 bases between. The CDR3 has 13 residues.

This clone was detected a few times. The chain couples TRBV30 to TRBJ2-1; D might be TRBD1 (6 bases). CDR1 is GTSNPN, CDR2 SVGIG, per germline (reference sequence). CDR3 length: 14 amino acids. Trimming stripped 4 bases from V and 6 bases from J, with 16 bases between. The DNA of the CDR3 is TGTGCCTGGACCCCAGGGGTTCCGGGCAATGAGCAGTTCTTC. Translated: CAWTPGVPGNEQFF.

V and J are TRBV28 and TRBJ2-3, with a tentative D call TRBD2 (5 bases). This CDR3 contains 15 residues. Trimming removed 3 bases at V and 4 bases at J, with 14 bases between. Germline V gene data show CDR1 as MDHEN and CDR2 as SYDVKM. CDR3 DNA sequence: TGTGCCAGCAGTTTCCAGCGGCCCCTCCCAGATACGCAGTATTTT. It translates to CASSFQRPLPDTQYF.

CDR3 nucleotide sequence: TGTGCCTGGGGACGGACAGCTAGGGAGACCCAGTACTTC. Its translation: CAWGRTARETQYF. The chain combines TRBV30 with TRBJ2-5, with D maybe TRBD1 (6 bases). This CDR3 region has 13 residues. Germline CDR1 is GTSNPN and CDR2 is SVGIG (reference sequence). Trimming cost V 5 bases and J 5 bases, with 15 bases left between them.